The T cell receptor beta chain described here comes from a study of T cell responses to AZD1222 COVID-19 vaccine. Findings and caveats of the study: The peak T cell response came first, and repertoires were sampled only after it. Nearly half of spike-specific TCRs reportedly go after variant regions that carry no mutations. Mostly white British, mostly female donors; authors suggested clonal diversity may be underestimated.

This CDR3 contains 15 residues. CDR1 is SNHLY, CDR2 FYNNEI, per germline. V lost 7 bases to trimming and J lost 2 bases; unmatched junction nucleotides: 10. Sequencing used immunoSEQ multiplex PCR; TCRdb keeps in-frame clones, though not all of them. The data hold more than 95,000 clones, with around 85% observed a single time. On this clone itself: Its antigen is not known.

Pooling covered second doses at about 4 or about 12 weeks. The rearrangement links TRBV2 to TRBJ1-1; TRBD1 matches 7 bases. Here the sequenced sample was peripheral blood, taken 28 days after the second AZD1222 dose. The sequence was obtained from an adult who received the AZD1222 COVID-19 vaccine. The CDR3 protein is CASKGAGGRNTEAFF. The CDR3 nucleotides are TGTGCCAGCAAGGGGGCAGGGGGAAGAAACACTGAAGCTTTCTTT.